Sequencing of this TCR beta chain was carried out in a study of T cells in Graves' hyperthyroidism and ophthalmopathy. V was trimmed by 11 bases and J by 5 bases, leaving 25 bases between them. This CDR3 is built from 16 residues. Germline values: CDR1 ENHRY, CDR2 SYGVKD. The table lists this clonotype with a few counts. Its target is unknown. Criteria for exclusion of patients were uncontrolled infection, other autoimmune disease, pregnancy or lactation. There were TCR beta CDR3 regions amplified from RNA transcripts. The TCR CDR3 first-round RT-PCR relied on the HTBI primer set. Each CDR3 protein gets one entry after TCRdb re-called the multiplex PCR reads with MiXCR. The sample holds about 420,000 distinct CDR3 sequences, around 16% seen once. General study points: A 13 V-J model separated ophthalmopathy from stable hyperthyroidism. The model forecast ophthalmopathy, anticipating it by a median 6.5 months before onset.

The receptor was isolated from a woman aged 18-29 years with Graves' hyperthyroidism. Sequenced sample: blood. The chain recombines TRBV10-3 with TRBJ1-5; tentative D call: TRBD1 (5 bases). The CDR3 sequence: CAVSNVAGIGDQPQHF. In DNA, the CDR3 is TGTGCCGTTAGTAACGTTGCAGGGATCGGCGATCAGCCCCAGCATTTT.